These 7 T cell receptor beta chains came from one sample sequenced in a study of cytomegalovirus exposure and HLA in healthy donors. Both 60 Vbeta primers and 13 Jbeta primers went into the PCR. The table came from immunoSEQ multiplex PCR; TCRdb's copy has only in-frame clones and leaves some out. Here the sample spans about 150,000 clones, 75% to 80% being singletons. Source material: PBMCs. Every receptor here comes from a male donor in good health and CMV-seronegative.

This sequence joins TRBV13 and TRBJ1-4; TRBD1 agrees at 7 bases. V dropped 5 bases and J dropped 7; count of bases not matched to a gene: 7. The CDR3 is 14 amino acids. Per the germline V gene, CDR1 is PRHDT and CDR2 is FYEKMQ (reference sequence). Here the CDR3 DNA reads TGTGCCAGCAGCCAAGGCCCAGGGGGTGAAAAACTGTTTTTT. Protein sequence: CASSQGPGGEKLFF.

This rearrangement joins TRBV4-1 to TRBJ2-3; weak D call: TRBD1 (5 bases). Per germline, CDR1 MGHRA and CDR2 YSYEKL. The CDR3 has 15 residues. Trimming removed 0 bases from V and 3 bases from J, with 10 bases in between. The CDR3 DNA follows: TGCGCCAGCAGCCAAGACGCAGGGAAGACAGATACGCAGTATTTT. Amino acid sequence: CASSQDAGKTDTQYF.

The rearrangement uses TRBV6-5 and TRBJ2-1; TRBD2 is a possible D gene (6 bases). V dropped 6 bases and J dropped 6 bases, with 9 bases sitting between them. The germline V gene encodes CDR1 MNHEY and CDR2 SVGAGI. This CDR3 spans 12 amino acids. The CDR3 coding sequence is TGTGCCAGCAGGGGGACTTTCAATGAGCAGTTCTTC. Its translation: CASRGTFNEQFF.

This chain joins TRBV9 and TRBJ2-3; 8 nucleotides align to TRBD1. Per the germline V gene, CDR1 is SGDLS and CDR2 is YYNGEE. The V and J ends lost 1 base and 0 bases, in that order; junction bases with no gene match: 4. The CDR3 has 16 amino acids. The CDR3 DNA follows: TGTGCCAGCAGCGTAACGGGACAGGTCAGCACAGATACGCAGTATTTT. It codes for CASSVTGQVSTDTQYF.

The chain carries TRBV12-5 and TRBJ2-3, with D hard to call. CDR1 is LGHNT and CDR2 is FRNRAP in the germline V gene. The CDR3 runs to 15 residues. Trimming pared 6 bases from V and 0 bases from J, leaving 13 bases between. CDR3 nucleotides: TGTGCTAGTGGCTTACAAGATCCTAGCACAGATACGCAGTATTTT. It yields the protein CASGLQDPSTDTQYF.

CDR3 sequence reads: CASSAPGTGDHEQFF. CDR3 DNA: TGTGCCAGCAGTGCCCCCGGGACAGGGGACCATGAGCAGTTCTTC. The chain uses TRBV6-5 and TRBJ2-1; TRBD1 matches 10 bases. The germline gives CDR1 MNHEY, CDR2 SVGAGI. This CDR3 is 15 amino acids long. Germline trimming cut 5 bases from V and 8 bases from J; bases unmatched to any gene: 9.

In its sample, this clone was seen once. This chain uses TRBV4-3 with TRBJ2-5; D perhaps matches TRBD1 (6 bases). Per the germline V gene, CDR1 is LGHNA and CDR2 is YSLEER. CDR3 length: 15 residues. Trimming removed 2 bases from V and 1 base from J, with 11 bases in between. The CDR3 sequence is CASSQTGTFQETQYF. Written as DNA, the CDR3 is TGCGCCAGCAGCCAAACAGGGACCTTCCAAGAGACCCAGTACTTC.